This T cell receptor (beta chain) was retrieved from a study of blood T cell repertoires in COVID-19 (TCRdb year 2020). Describing the broader study: Samples covering the acute and convalescent phases of COVID-19 were provided by collaborators in the United States, Italy and Spain. The prospective study material was composed of cDNA or gDNA derived from T cells, B-cell-depleted T cells, or PBMCs. Deeply sampled blood TCRbeta repertoires from subjects exposed to, actively infected with, or recovered from COVID-19 were included in the dataset. The repertoires were released in a freely available public database meant as a resource for research on the immune response to SARS-CoV-2. Samples came from the ongoing ImmuneRACE study (first 160 participants) plus 1,254 subjects from 6 global collaborators. A de-identified subject ID, COVID-19 status, age in years and sex were almost always included in the sample metadata. Where available, HLA class I and class II types were obtained from metadata supplied by the sample provider rather than from assay-based typing.

Each collaborating institution followed its own protocols to collect whole blood in K2EDTA tubes. For TCRbeta analysis, collaborators shipped samples as frozen whole blood, isolated PBMCs, or DNA extracted from either of those sample types. The immunoSEQ Assay, a bias-controlled multiplex PCR, was used to amplify TCRbeta CDR3 regions from genomic DNA. The paper's data handling went like this. Within the assay, amplification of reference gene primers was used to estimate how many nucleated cells each sample contained. To quantify the absolute abundance of each unique TCRbeta CDR3 rearrangement, sequence reads were collapsed and filtered. For each sample, productive Simpson clonality was calculated by taking the square root of Simpson's diversity index across productive rearrangements. Entries here come from immuneACCESS through TCRdb and include only in-frame sequences with V and J called. Some clones fail to appear in such tables; in the studies checked, an unresolved V gene covers under half of the shortfall, and the cause of the remainder is unknown. The DNA gave D and trimming, while V, J and clone size come from that table. The sample yields more than 55,000 clones; more than 80% were counted once. More than 15% of the sample belongs to the ten largest clones.

With regard to this clone: There is no known antigen for this receptor. One base away there is no much larger clone; base qualities are not given.

Including the terminal cysteine and phenylalanine, the CDR3 comprises 14 residues. Only CDR3 DNA remains: 42 bases, in frame from the first base. CDR1 and CDR2, looked up from the germline V gene, are MNHNS and SASEGT. V loses 1 base of germline sequence and J loses 2 bases, and the interval between the two ends is 9 bases. Overall study results and their limits: How much clinical and demographic metadata was included differed by source and by participant, and the metadata was provided uncurated.

The receptor's source is a man older than 75 with acute or convalescent COVID-19. The chain uses TRBV6-1 and TRBJ2-7, with the D gene not clear enough to name. The sample taken for sequencing was peripheral blood. The CDR3 protein sequence reads: CASSEGPNTYEQYF. DNA sequence: TGTGCCAGCAGTGAAGGGCCCAATACCTACGAGCAGTACTTC.